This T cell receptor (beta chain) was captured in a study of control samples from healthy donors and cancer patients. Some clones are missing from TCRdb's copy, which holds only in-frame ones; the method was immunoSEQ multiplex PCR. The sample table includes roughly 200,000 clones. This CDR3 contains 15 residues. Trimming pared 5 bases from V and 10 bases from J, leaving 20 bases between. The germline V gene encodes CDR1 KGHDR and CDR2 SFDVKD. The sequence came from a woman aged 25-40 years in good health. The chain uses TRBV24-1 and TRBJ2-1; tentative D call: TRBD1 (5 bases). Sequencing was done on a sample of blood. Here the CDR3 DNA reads TGTGCCACCAGTGGGATAGGAACAGAATACAGGGAGCAGTTCTTC. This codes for CATSGIGTEYREQFF.